This TCR beta chain was found in a study of T cell responses to AZD1222 COVID-19 vaccine. This CDR3 has 14 residues. Germline V gene lookup returns CDR1 SGHTA and CDR2 FQGNSA. V lost 1 base and J 2 bases, leaving 5 bases between the germline ends. The method was immunoSEQ multiplex PCR; TCRdb's version includes in-frame clones alone and lacks a portion of them. The sample contains about 22,000 clones, roughly 82% of which appear only once. The receptor was isolated from an adult in good health. V is TRBV7-2 and J is TRBJ2-2, with D unclear. Here the sequenced sample was peripheral blood, taken on day 0 of AZD1222 vaccination. The CDR3 here is CASSLELNTGELFF. CDR3 DNA sequence: TGTGCCAGCAGCTTAGAACTTAACACCGGGGAGCTGTTTTTT.